This TCR beta chain appears in the sequencing data of a study of T cells in Graves' hyperthyroidism and ophthalmopathy. The CDR3 runs to 13 residues. Trimming left V 6 bases short and J 1 base short, with 10 bases between. The germline V gene has CDR1 SNHLY and CDR2 FYNNEI. PBMCs were obtained from approximately 10 ml fresh peripheral blood. RNA transcripts gave rise to amplified TCR beta CDR3 regions. A set of HTBI primers served as the primers for a first-round RT-PCR of the TCR CDR3. TCRdb reprocessed the multiplex PCR reads via MiXCR and lists one record per CDR3 protein. The table has about 640,000 distinct CDR3 sequences, less than 25% seen once.

Sequencing was performed on blood. This receptor was taken from a man aged 25 to 40 with Graves' ophthalmopathy. The V gene is TRBV2, the J gene TRBJ2-7; the D is unclear. The CDR3 DNA is TGTGCCAGCAGGCGCCCGCCTTCCTACGAGCAGTACTTC. This sequence encodes CASRRPPSYEQYF.